The 14 T cell receptor beta chains below all came from one sample that was sequenced in a study of shared clonotypes between healthy human individuals. Clones were read by immunoSEQ multiplex PCR, and TCRdb kept only the in-frame ones, dropping some. The sample holds 2 million to 3 million clones, 80% to 95% seen once. The sample taken for sequencing was naive CD4+ T cells from PBMCs. Subset noted: CD45RA+ positively selected. The receptors originated from a man between 18 and 29 years old in good health. Some clones in this sample may be carry-over from other donors' samples.

The rearrangement links TRBV6-5 to TRBJ1-3, with a weak D call TRBD1 (6 bases). V was clipped by 8 bases and J by 2 bases, with 13 bases between them. Germline CDR1 is MNHEY and CDR2 is SVGAGI. This CDR3 spans 14 amino acids. This CDR3 is CASVRGGPGNTIYF. The CDR3 DNA sequence: TGTGCCAGCGTTCGGGGGGGGCCTGGAAACACCATATATTTT.

The V call is TRBV7-8, the J call TRBJ1-5, with 8 bases identical to TRBD1. Germline CDR1 SGHVS, CDR2 FQNEAQ. The length of the CDR3 is 18 residues. V dropped 5 bases and J dropped 0; count of bases not matched to a gene: 12. This CDR3 reads CASSPDRGSVFSNQPQHF. The CDR3 DNA reads TGTGCCAGCAGCCCAGACAGGGGATCGGTTTTTAGCAATCAGCCCCAGCATTTT. The full variable domain, in which reference TRBV7-8 and TRBJ1-5 provide the parts outside the CDR3, is GAGVSQSPRYKVAKRGQDVALRCDPISGHVSLFWYQQALGQGPEFLTYFQNEAQLDKSGLPSDRFFAERPEGSVSTLKIQRTQQEDSAVYLCASSPDRGSVFSNQPQHFGDGTRLSIL.

On this clone itself: Other DNA sequences within the sample encode an identical CDR3. V gene TRBV7-2 combines with J gene TRBJ2-7; TRBD2 agrees at 10 bases. CDR1 SGHTA and CDR2 FQGNSA come from the germline V gene. With V trimmed by 5 bases and J by 0 bases, 4 bases remained unmatched. This CDR3 is built from 15 residues. The DNA of the CDR3 is TGTGCCAGCAGCCTGGGACTAGCGTTCTCCTACGAGCAGTACTTC. This sequence encodes CASSLGLAFSYEQYF. Full variable domain (missing parts from reference TRBV7-2 and TRBJ2-7): GAGVSQSPSNKVTEKGKDVELRCDPISGHTALYWYRQSLGQGLEFLIYFQGNSAPDKSGLPSDRFSAERTGGSVSTLTIQRTQQEDSAVYLCASSLGLAFSYEQYFGPGTRLTVT.

The chain uses TRBV2 and TRBJ2-1; D not certain. The CDR3 is made up of 15 amino acids. Deletions cut 8 bases from V and 4 bases from J, with 18 bases between. From germline, CDR1 is SNHLY and CDR2 FYNNEI. CDR3 amino acids: CASRKAEPLYNEQFF. CDR3 DNA sequence: TGTGCCAGCCGGAAGGCGGAGCCGCTTTACAATGAGCAGTTCTTC.

This rearrangement joins TRBV5-1 to TRBJ1-1; D gene ambiguous. Per germline, CDR1 SGHRS and CDR2 YFSETQ. The CDR3 loop spans 14 amino acids. V lost 1 base and J lost 3, with 10 bases in between. For the CDR3, the DNA is TGCGCCAGCAGCTTGCGAGGGAAGGACACTGAAGCTTTCTTT. It translates to CASSLRGKDTEAFF. Looking up the rest from reference TRBV5-1 and TRBJ1-1 gives the full variable domain: KAGVTQTPRYLIKTRGQQVTLSCSPISGHRSVSWYQQTPGQGLQFLFEYFSETQRNKGNFPGRFSGRQFSNSRSEMNVSTLELGDSALYLCASSLRGKDTEAFFGQGTRLTVV.

The chain couples TRBV6-6 to TRBJ1-6; D unresolved. With 0 bases removed from V and 7 bases from J, the gap between germline ends came to 10 bases. The CDR3 extends over 15 amino acids. CDR1 and CDR2 from the germline V gene are MNHNY and SVGAGI (reference sequence). As DNA, the CDR3 is TGTGCCAGCAGTTACTCTAAGGGCGGCAATTCACCCCTCCACTTT. It codes for CASSYSKGGNSPLHF.

This chain connects TRBV5-1 to TRBJ1-1; 7 nucleotides line up with TRBD1. The CDR3 totals 16 residues. Trimming took 0 bases from V and 0 from J; bases not matched to a gene: 5. In germline, CDR1 is SGHRS, CDR2 YFSETQ. The CDR3 loop reads CASSLDSGGVNTEAFF. CDR3 DNA: TGCGCCAGCAGCTTGGATTCAGGGGGGGTGAACACTGAAGCTTTCTTT.

The chain links TRBV6-5 to TRBJ2-1, with TRBD2 identical over 10 bases. The CDR3 has 14 amino acids. Germline loops: CDR1 MNHEY, CDR2 SVGAGI. V shed 5 bases and J 10 bases; nucleotides not matched to a gene: 8. The CDR3 reads CASSRLAGSPEQFF. CDR3 DNA: TGTGCCAGCAGTCGACTAGCGGGCTCACCAGAGCAGTTCTTC.

The rearrangement uses TRBV25-1 and TRBJ1-1, with D uncertain. Trimming took off 7 bases at V and 3 bases at J, with 15 bases between the two ends. The CDR3 covers 14 residues. Germline lookup yields CDR1 MGHDK and CDR2 SYGVNS. The CDR3 coding sequence is TGTGCCAGCAAACTTCTTGGAGCGGACACTGAAGCTTTCTTT. It specifies CASKLLGADTEAFF.

The CDR3 DNA sequence: TGTGCCAGCAGTTTGCAGGCGGCGGGCTATGGCTACACCTTC. It yields the protein CASSLQAAGYGYTF. The rearrangement joins TRBV28 to TRBJ1-2; no reliable D call. The CDR3 covers 14 residues. CDR1 and CDR2 from the germline V gene are MDHEN and SYDVKM. The V end was cut by 3 bases, the J end by 4 bases, with 12 bases between.

The genes are TRBV9 and TRBJ2-2, with D tentatively TRBD1 or TRBD2 (5 bases each). There are 16 residues in the CDR3. CDR1 SGDLS and CDR2 YYNGEE come from the germline V gene. Trimming cost V 0 bases and J 9 bases, with 18 bases left between them. The CDR3, as DNA: TGTGCCAGCAGCGTAGAGGGTTTGAGGGACCACCGGGAGCTGTTTTTT. Amino acids: CASSVEGLRDHRELFF.

The CDR3 loop reads CASSGTLRGQFF. DNA for the CDR3: TGTGCCAGCAGTGGGACCCTAAGGGGGCAGTTCTTC. This rearrangement joins TRBV6-1 to TRBJ2-1; D is possibly TRBD1 (5 bases). Looked up from germline, CDR1 is MNHNS and CDR2 is SASEGT. This CDR3 is 12 amino acids long. Between the trimmed V and J ends, which lost 4 bases and 12 bases, there was a span of 13 bases.

The rearrangement joins TRBV7-2 to TRBJ2-2; 7 bases are a match to TRBD2. V lost 6 bases, J lost 5 bases, and 18 bases stayed unmatched. Germline-derived CDR1 and CDR2 are SGHTA and FQGNSA. The CDR3 loop spans 18 amino acids. The CDR3 nucleotides are TGTGCCAGCAGTCCCGGGTGGCGGGAGAGAGAGGATACCGGGGAGCTGTTTTTT. Residues: CASSPGWREREDTGELFF.

This sequence joins TRBV5-1 and TRBJ2-7; the match to TRBD2 covers 10 bases. Trimming removed 0 bases from V and 6 bases from J; junction bases left unmatched: 6. Germline V lookup: CDR1 SGHRS, CDR2 YFSETQ. The CDR3 extends over 15 amino acids. The CDR3 protein is CASSLEGGTSVEQYF. In nucleotides, the CDR3 is TGCGCCAGCAGCTTGGAGGGCGGGACTAGCGTCGAGCAGTACTTC.